The 11 T cell receptor beta chains in this list originate from one sample, sequenced in a study of a mutant IDH1 vaccine in newly diagnosed glioma. The antigens for these receptors are not known. The repertoire was sequenced with immunoSEQ multiplex PCR; TCRdb's copy has only in-frame clones and lacks some. The table lists roughly 34,000 clones, 80% to 90% of them singletons, with about an eighth in the top ten. Time point noted: week 5, during vaccination. A single vaccine dose contained 300 ug of mutant IDH1 20-mer peptide, and topical imiquimod was used with it. This specimen consisted of PBMCs, obtained from a glioma patient whose treatment included an IDH1 peptide vaccine. These receptors were collected from a man in his forties or fifties with glioma.

The chain uses TRBV6-5 and TRBJ2-5; the D is unclear. CDR3 size: 13 residues. V was pared by 0 bases and J by 7 bases, with 9 bases between. Germline CDR1 is MNHEY and CDR2 is SVGAGI. This CDR3 is CASSYSRWATQYF. In nucleotides, the CDR3 is TGTGCCAGCAGTTACTCGAGGTGGGCGACCCAGTACTTC.

The chain uses TRBV27 and TRBJ2-5; TRBD1 is a possible D gene (6 bases). The CDR3 sequence is 13 residues long. The germline V gene encodes CDR1 MNHEY and CDR2 SMNVEV (reference sequence). With 5 bases removed from V and 5 bases from J, the gap between germline ends came to 12 bases. This CDR3 is CASSGGRGETQYF. The CDR3 DNA sequence: TGTGCCAGCAGTGGGGGTAGGGGGGAGACCCAGTACTTC.

This chain joins TRBV10-3 and TRBJ1-1, with D unclear. V was clipped by 3 bases and J by 0 bases, with 11 bases between them. This CDR3 contains 15 residues. From germline, CDR1 is ENHRY and CDR2 SYGVKD. The DNA of the CDR3 is TGTGCCATCAGTGAAGCAGTAGGGATGAACACTGAAGCTTTCTTT. Amino acids: CAISEAVGMNTEAFF.

The chain carries TRBV6-5 and TRBJ1-5; D is undetermined. The CDR3 runs to 13 residues. Germline V gene data show CDR1 as MNHEY and CDR2 as SVGAGI. V dropped 5 bases and J dropped 4 bases, with 9 bases sitting between them. The CDR3 reads CASSTQQNQPQHF. The CDR3 DNA follows: TGTGCCAGCAGTACACAGCAAAATCAGCCCCAGCATTTT.

The chain combines TRBV7-8 with TRBJ1-4; no reliable D call. Germline V gives CDR1 SGHVS, CDR2 FQNEAQ. V was shortened by 6 bases and J by 6 bases, with 11 bases between the two germline ends. The CDR3 extends over 13 amino acids. CDR3 loop: CASRVDRHEKLFF. In nucleotides, the CDR3 is TGTGCCAGCAGAGTGGACCGGCATGAAAAACTGTTTTTT.

The V gene is TRBV5-1, the J gene TRBJ1-1; weak D call: TRBD1 (6 bases). The CDR3 covers 17 residues. CDR1 is SGHRS, CDR2 YFSETQ, per germline. The V and J ends lost 0 bases and 0 bases respectively, with 15 bases between them. Here the CDR3 reads CASSLGLGGALNTEAFF. CDR3 DNA sequence: TGCGCCAGCAGCTTGGGGCTGGGGGGGGCCTTGAACACTGAAGCTTTCTTT.

The chain combines TRBV4-2 with TRBJ2-2; D gene unclear. V was pared by 0 bases and J by 4 bases, with 9 bases between. Per the germline V gene, CDR1 is LGHNA and CDR2 is YNFKEQ. The CDR3 is made up of 15 amino acids. This chain's CDR3 is CASSQDLDLTGELFF. The DNA for the CDR3 is TGTGCCAGCAGCCAAGATTTGGACCTCACCGGGGAGCTGTTTTTT.

This clone has more than one count but fewer than ten. The chain couples TRBV2 to TRBJ1-5, with 7 nucleotides matching TRBD1. Trimming took 8 bases from V and 3 from J; bases not matched to a gene: 10. The CDR3 covers 15 residues. Germline V gives CDR1 SNHLY, CDR2 FYNNEI. CDR3 DNA: TGTGCCAGCGCTTTCCCGACAGGGAACAATCAGCCCCAGCATTTT. Translated: CASAFPTGNNQPQHF.

The chain couples TRBV6-6 to TRBJ1-4; D perhaps matches TRBD1 (5 bases). V shed 6 bases and J shed 8 bases, with 13 bases lying between them. The CDR3 runs 13 residues. Germline values: CDR1 MNHNY, CDR2 SVGAGI (reference sequence). The CDR3 spells CASSGGDGEKLFF. CDR3 sequence (DNA): TGTGCCAGCAGCGGGGGGGACGGAGAAAAACTGTTTTTT.

The genes are TRBV7-9 and TRBJ1-2; D uncertain. CDR3 length equals 14 residues. Germline assignment: CDR1 SEHNR and CDR2 FQNEAQ (reference sequence). V was cut by 3 bases and J by 0 bases, with 8 bases left in between. The CDR3 protein is CASSFTGANYGYTF. The CDR3 coding sequence is TGTGCCAGCAGCTTCACCGGGGCTAACTATGGCTACACCTTC.

The rearrangement uses TRBV7-9 and TRBJ1-2; TRBD1 might be the D (6 bases). V lost 2 bases to trimming and J lost 8 bases, with 12 bases between them. The germline V gene has CDR1 SEHNR and CDR2 FQNEAQ (reference sequence). This CDR3 is 13 amino acids long. CDR3 region: CASSLNRDGGYTF. As DNA, the CDR3 is TGTGCCAGCAGCTTAAACAGGGATGGCGGCTACACCTTC. Supplemented by reference TRBV7-9 and TRBJ1-2, the full variable domain reads DTGVSQNPRHKITKRGQNVTFRCDPISEHNRLYWYRQTLGQGPEFLTYFQNEAQLEKSRLLSDRFSAERPKGSFSTLEIQRTEQGDSAMYLCASSLNRDGGYTFGSGTRLTVV.